The 3 T cell receptor beta chains reported below all come from one sample, sequenced in a study of T cells in Graves' hyperthyroidism and ophthalmopathy. RNA transcripts gave rise to amplified TCR beta CDR3 regions. HTBI primers were employed in a first-round RT-PCR of the TCR CDR3. TCRdb passed the multiplex PCR reads through MiXCR, listing each CDR3 protein once. The sample holds roughly 550,000 distinct CDR3 sequences, about 16% seen once. The sample consisted of blood. The receptor set was obtained from a woman aged 30 to 39 with Graves' ophthalmopathy.

This clonotype was detected many times. The V gene is TRBV27, the J gene TRBJ2-2, with 9 bases that match TRBD1. V trimming: 1 base; J trimming: 4 bases; junction bases outside the gene matches: 7. Looked up from germline, CDR1 is MNHEY and CDR2 is SMNVEV (reference sequence). This CDR3 region has 17 residues. The CDR3 loop is CASSLFTGTGITGELFF. Here the CDR3 DNA reads TGTGCCAGCAGTTTATTCACGGGGACAGGGATCACCGGGGAGCTGTTTTTT.

This clonotype has a handful of counts. The genes are TRBV4-1 and TRBJ2-7, with 11 bases that match TRBD2. J was trimmed by 4 bases and V by 2 bases; bases with no gene match: 4. The germline V gene has CDR1 MGHRA and CDR2 YSYEKL. The CDR3 extends over 15 amino acids. The CDR3 loop reads CASSQKASGRYEQYF. The CDR3 DNA sequence: TGCGCCAGCAGCCAAAAGGCTAGCGGGAGGTACGAGCAGTACTTC.

This clonotype was recorded a few times. V and J are TRBV4-1 and TRBJ1-1; TRBD1 might be the D (5 bases). The CDR3 is 14 amino acids. The germline gives CDR1 MGHRA, CDR2 YSYEKL. Trimming shortened V by 0 bases and J by 9 bases, and 14 bases separated the two germline ends. CDR3 protein: CASSQDTRAGQAFF. DNA of the CDR3: TGCGCCAGCAGCCAAGATACGCGGGCAGGGCAAGCTTTCTTT.